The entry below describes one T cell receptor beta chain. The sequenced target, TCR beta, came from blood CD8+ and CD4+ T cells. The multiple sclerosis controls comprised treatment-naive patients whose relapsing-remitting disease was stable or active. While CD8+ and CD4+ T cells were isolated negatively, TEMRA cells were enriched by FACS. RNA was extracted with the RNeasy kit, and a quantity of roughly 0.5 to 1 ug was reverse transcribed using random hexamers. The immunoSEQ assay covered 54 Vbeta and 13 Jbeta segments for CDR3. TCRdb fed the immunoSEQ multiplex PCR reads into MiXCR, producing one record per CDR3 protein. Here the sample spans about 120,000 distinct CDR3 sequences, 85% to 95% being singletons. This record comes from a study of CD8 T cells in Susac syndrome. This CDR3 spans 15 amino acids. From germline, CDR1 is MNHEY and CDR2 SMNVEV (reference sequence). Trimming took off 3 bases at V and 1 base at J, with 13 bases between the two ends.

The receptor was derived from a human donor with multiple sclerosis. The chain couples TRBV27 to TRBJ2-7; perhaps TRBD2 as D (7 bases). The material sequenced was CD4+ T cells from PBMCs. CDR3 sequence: CASSLGGRLSYEQYF. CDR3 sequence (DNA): TGTGCCAGCAGTTTGGGGGGGCGTCTTTCCTACGAGCAGTACTTC.